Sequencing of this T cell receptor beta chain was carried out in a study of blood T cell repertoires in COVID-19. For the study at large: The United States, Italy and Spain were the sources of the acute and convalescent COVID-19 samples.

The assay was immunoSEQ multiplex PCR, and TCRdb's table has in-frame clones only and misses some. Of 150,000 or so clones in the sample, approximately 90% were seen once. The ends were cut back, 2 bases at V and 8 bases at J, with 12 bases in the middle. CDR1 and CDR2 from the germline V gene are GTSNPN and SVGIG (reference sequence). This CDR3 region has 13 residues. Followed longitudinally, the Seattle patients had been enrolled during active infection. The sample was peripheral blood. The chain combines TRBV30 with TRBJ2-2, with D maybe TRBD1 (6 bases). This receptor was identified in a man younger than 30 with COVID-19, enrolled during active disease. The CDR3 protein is CAWSYRAMGELFF. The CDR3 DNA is TGTGCCTGGAGTTACAGGGCCATGGGGGAGCTGTTTTTT.